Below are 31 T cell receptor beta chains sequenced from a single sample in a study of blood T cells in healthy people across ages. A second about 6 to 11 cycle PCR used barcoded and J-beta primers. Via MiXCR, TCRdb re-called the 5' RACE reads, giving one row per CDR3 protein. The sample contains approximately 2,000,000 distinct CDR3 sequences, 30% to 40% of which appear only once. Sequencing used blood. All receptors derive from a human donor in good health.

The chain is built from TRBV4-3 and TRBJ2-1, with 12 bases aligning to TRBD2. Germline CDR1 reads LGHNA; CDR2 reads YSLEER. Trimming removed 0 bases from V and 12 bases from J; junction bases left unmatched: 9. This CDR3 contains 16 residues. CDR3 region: CASSQDALAGGDGQFF. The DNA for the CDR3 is TGCGCCAGCAGCCAAGATGCCCTAGCGGGGGGGGATGGGCAGTTCTTC.

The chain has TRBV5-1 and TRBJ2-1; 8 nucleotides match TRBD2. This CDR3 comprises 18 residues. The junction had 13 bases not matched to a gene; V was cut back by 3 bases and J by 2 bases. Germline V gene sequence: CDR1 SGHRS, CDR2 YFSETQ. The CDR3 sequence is CASSSLGDTSGTYNEQFF. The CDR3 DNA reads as TGCGCCAGCAGCTCTCTGGGAGATACTAGCGGTACCTACAATGAGCAGTTCTTC.

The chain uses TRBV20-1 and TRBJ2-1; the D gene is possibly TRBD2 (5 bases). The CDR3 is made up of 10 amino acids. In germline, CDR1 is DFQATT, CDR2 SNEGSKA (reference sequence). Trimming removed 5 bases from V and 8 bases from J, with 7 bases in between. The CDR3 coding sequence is TGCAGTGCTCACGGGGATGAGCAGTTCTTC. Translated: CSAHGDEQFF.

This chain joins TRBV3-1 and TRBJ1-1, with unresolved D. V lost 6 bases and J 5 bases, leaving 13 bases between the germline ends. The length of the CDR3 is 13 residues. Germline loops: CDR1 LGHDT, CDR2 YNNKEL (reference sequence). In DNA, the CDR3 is TGTGCCAGCAGTGAACCGAGGTGGACTGAAGCTTTCTTT. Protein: CASSEPRWTEAFF.

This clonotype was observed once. The CDR3 protein is CSVEDPLHSAGANVLTF. The DNA of the CDR3 is TGCAGCGTTGAAGACCCGCTGCACTCAGCTGGGGCCAACGTCCTGACTTTC. V gene TRBV29-1 combines with J gene TRBJ2-6; D not resolved. CDR1 and CDR2 (germline): SQVTM, ANQGSEA. The CDR3 runs 17 residues. V was shortened by 0 bases and J by 2 bases, with 14 bases between the two germline ends.

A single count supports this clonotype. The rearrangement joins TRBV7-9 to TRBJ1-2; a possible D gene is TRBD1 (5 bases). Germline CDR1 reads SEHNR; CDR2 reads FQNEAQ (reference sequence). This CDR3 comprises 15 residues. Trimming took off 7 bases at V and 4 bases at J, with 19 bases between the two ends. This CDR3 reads CASTQRGGDGYGYTF. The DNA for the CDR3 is TGTGCCAGCACCCAACGGGGGGGTGATGGCTATGGCTACACCTTC.

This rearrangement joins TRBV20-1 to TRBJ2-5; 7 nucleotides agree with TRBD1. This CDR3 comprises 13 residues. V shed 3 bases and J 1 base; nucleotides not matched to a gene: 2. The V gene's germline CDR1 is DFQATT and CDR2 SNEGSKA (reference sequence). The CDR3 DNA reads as TGCAGTGCTAGTGGGACAGTCCAAGAGACCCAGTACTTC. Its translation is CSASGTVQETQYF.

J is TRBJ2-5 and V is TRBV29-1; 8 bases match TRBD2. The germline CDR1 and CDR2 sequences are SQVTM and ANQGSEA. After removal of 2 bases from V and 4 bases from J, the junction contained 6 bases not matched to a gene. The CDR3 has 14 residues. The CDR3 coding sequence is TGCAGCGTTGAAAGAGGCGGGGGGCGAGAGACCCAGTACTTC. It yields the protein CSVERGGGRETQYF. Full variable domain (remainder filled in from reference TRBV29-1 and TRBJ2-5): SAVISQKPSRDICQRGTSLTIQCQVDSQVTMMFWYRQQPGQSLTLIATANQGSEATYESGFVIDKFPISRPNLTFSTLTVSNMSPEDSSIYLCSVERGGGRETQYFGPGTRLLVL.

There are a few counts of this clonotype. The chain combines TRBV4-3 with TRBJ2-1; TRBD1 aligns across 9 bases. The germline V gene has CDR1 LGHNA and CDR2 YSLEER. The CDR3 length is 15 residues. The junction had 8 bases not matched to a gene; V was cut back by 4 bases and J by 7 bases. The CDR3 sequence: CASSRGTGTVNEQFF. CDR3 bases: TGCGCCAGCAGCCGCGGGACAGGGACTGTGAATGAGCAGTTCTTC.

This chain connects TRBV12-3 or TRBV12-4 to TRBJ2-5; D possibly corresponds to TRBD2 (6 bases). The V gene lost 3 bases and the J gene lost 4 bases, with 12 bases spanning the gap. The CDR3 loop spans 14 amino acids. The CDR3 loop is CASSFGRRVETQYF. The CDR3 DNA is TGTGCCAGCAGTTTTGGCAGGAGGGTAGAGACCCAGTACTTC.

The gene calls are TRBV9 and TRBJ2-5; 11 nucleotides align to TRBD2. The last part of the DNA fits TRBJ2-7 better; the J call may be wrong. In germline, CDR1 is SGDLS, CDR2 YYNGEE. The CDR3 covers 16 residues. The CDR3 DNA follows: TGTGCCAGCAGCGTAGCCGGGACTAGCGGCATCTACGAGCAGTACTTC. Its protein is CASSVAGTSGIYEQYF.

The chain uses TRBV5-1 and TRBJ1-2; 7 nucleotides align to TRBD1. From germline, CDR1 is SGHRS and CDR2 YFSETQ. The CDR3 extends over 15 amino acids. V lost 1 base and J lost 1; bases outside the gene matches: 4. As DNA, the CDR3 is TGCGCCAGCAGCTTGAACAGGGGAGGTAACTATGGCTACACCTTC. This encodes CASSLNRGGNYGYTF.

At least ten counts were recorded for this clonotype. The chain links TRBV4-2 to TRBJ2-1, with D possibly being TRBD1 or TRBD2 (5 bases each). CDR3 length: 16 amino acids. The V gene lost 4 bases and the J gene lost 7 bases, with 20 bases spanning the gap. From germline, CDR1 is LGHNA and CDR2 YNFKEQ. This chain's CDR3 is CASSLSGGQGTNEQFF. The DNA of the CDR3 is TGTGCCAGCAGCCTCAGCGGAGGACAAGGAACGAATGAGCAGTTCTTC.

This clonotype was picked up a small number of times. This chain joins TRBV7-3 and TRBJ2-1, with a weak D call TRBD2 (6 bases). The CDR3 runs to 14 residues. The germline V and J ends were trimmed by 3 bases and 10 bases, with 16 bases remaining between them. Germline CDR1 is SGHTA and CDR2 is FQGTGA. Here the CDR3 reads CASSFSGGDREQFF. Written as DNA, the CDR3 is TGTGCCAGCAGCTTCTCAGGCGGGGATCGGGAGCAGTTCTTC.

CDR3 DNA: TGTGCCAGCAGCGGCCCGCCAGATACGCAGTATTTT. It translates to CASSGPPDTQYF. V and J are TRBV11-2 and TRBJ2-3; no definite D call. Trimming cost V 5 bases and J 4 bases, with 7 bases left between them. CDR1 is SGHAT and CDR2 is FQNNGV in the germline V gene. The length of the CDR3 is 12 residues.

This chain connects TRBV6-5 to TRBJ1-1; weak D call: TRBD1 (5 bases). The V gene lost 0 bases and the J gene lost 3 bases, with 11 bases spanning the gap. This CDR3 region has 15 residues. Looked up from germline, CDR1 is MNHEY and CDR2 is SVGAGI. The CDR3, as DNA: TGTGCCAGCAGTTACTCACAGGCGGTTTACACTGAAGCTTTCTTT. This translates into CASSYSQAVYTEAFF.

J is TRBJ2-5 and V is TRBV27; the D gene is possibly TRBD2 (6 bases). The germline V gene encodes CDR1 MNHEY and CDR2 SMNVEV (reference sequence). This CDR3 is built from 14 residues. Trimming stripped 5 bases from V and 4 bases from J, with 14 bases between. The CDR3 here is CASSPTGGTETQYF. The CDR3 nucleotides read TGTGCCAGCAGTCCCACCGGGGGAACAGAGACCCAGTACTTC.

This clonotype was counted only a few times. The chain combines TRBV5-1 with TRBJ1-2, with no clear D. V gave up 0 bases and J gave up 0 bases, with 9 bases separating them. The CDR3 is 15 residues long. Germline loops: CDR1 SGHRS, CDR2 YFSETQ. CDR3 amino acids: CASSLVQNSNYGYTF. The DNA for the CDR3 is TGCGCCAGCAGCTTGGTGCAGAATTCTAACTATGGCTACACCTTC.

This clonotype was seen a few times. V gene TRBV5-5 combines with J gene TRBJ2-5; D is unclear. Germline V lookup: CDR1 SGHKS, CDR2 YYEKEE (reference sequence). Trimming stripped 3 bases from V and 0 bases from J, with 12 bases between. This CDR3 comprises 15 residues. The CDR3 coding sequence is TGTGCCAGCAGCTCGTGGTTCGCCAACCAAGAGACCCAGTACTTC. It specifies CASSSWFANQETQYF.

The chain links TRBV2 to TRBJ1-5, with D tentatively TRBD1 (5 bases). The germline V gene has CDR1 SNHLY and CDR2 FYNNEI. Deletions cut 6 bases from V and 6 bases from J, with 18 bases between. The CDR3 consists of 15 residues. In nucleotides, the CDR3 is TGTGCCAGCAGCGACAGACAAGTTAGAGGTCAGCCCCAGCATTTT. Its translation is CASSDRQVRGQPQHF.

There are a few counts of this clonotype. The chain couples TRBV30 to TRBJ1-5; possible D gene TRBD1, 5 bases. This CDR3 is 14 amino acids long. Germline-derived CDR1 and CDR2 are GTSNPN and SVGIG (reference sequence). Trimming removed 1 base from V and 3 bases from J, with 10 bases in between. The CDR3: CAWSAGTLNQPQHF. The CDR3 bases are TGTGCCTGGAGTGCCGGGACCCTCAATCAGCCCCAGCATTTT.

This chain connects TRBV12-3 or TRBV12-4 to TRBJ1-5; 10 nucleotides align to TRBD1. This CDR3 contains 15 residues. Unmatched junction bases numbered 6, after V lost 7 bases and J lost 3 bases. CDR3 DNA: TGTGCCAGCAACTCGGGACAGGGGTACAATCAGCCCCAGCATTTT. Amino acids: CASNSGQGYNQPQHF.

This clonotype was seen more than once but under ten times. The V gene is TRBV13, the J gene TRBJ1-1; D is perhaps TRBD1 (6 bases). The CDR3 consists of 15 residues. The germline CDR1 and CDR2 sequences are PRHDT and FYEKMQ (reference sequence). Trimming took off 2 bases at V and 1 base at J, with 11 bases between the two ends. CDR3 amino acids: CASSLRGGPNTEAFF. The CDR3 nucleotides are TGTGCCAGCAGCTTACGAGGGGGACCGAACACTGAAGCTTTCTTT.

CDR3: CASSETGEQETQYF. The CDR3 coding sequence is TGTGCCAGCAGCGAGACAGGGGAACAAGAGACCCAGTACTTC. This chain joins TRBV11-2 and TRBJ2-5; TRBD1 matches 8 bases. The germline V gene encodes CDR1 SGHAT and CDR2 FQNNGV. Trimming cost V 5 bases and J 2 bases; bases outside gene matches: 4. This CDR3 has 14 amino acids.

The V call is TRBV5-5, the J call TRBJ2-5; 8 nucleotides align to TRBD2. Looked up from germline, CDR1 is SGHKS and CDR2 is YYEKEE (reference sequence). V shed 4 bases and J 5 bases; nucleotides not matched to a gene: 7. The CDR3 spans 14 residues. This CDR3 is CASSTGGAFETQYF. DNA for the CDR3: TGTGCCAGCAGCACCGGGGGGGCATTTGAGACCCAGTACTTC.

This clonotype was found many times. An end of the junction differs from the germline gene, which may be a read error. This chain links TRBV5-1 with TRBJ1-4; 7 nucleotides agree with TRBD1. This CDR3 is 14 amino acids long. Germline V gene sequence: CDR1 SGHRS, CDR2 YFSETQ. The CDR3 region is CASSLGTANEKLFF. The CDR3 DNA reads TGTGCCAGCAGCTTAGGGACAGCTAATGAAAAACTGTTTTTT. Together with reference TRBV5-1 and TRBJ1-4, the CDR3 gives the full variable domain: KAGVTQTPRYLIKTRGQQVTLSCSPISGHRSVSWYQQTPGQGLQFLFEYFSETQRNKGNFPGRFSGRQFSNSRSEMNVSTLELGDSALYLCASSLGTANEKLFFGSGTQLSVL.

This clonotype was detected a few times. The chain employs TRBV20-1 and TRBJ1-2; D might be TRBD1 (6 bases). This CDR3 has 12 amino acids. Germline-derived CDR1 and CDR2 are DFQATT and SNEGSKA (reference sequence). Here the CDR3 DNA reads TGCATGGGCTCGGAGGGGGGCGGTGGCTACACCTTC. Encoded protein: CMGSEGGGGYTF.

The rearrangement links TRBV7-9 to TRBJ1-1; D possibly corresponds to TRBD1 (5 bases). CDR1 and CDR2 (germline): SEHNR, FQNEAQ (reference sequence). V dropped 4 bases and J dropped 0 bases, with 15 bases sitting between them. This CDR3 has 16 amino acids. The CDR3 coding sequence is TGTGCCAGCAGCTCGTACCACAGGTTCATGAACACTGAAGCTTTCTTT. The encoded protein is CASSSYHRFMNTEAFF.

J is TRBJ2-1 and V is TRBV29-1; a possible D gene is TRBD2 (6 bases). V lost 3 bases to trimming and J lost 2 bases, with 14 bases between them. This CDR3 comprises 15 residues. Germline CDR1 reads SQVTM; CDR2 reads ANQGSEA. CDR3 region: CSVDGTGEPYNEQFF. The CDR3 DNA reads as TGCAGCGTTGATGGCACGGGGGAACCCTACAATGAGCAGTTCTTC.

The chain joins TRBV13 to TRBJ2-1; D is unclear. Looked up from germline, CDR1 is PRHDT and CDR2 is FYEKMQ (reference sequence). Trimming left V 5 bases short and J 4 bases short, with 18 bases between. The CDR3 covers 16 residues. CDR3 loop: CASSIAPPGGYNEQFF. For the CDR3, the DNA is TGTGCCAGCAGCATAGCCCCACCAGGTGGATACAATGAGCAGTTCTTC.

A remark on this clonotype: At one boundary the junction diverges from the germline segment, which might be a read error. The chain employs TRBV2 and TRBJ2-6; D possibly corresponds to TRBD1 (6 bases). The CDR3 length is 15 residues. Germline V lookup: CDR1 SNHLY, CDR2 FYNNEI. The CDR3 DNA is TGTGCCAGCATCGAAGGGGGATCTGGGGCCAACGTCCGGACTTTC. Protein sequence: CASIEGGSGANVRTF.